The T cell receptor beta chain under discussion was sequenced for a study of T-cell reconstitution after alpha-beta-depleted transplantation in children. This clonotype was recorded once. Unique molecular identifiers were built into the TCRbeta library. One entry per CDR3 protein, called by TCRdb with MiXCR from the PCR reads. The sample lists some 280,000 distinct CDR3 sequences, 9.5% to 10% occurring once. Sequenced here: PBMCs from the stem cell graft donor, sampled from the stem cell graft. The sequence came from a human donor who donated a stem cell graft to a child with SCID.

The CDR3 DNA follows: TGTGCCAGCAGCAACGACAGGGGCTACTACAATGAGCAGTTCTTC. Protein sequence: CASSNDRGYYNEQFF. V gene TRBV5-6 combines with J gene TRBJ2-1; TRBD1 aligns across 8 bases. The V segment lost 4 bases and the J segment 3 bases; nucleotides outside the gene matches: 6. The CDR3 is 15 residues long. CDR1 and CDR2 (germline): SGHDT, YYEEEE.